The source of this T cell receptor beta chain is a study of beta chain features in type 1 diabetes. At the level of the study: Patients and healthy donors were similar in age, gender and cell yields. Findings and limits, study-wide: In cDNA sequencing, cells with high TCR expression could be over-represented. When VDJ junctions were examined, type 1 diabetes patients showed fewer insertions and more deletions.

Investigators reverse transcribed all isolated RNA, so they sequenced expressed TCRB transcripts. TCRdb keeps only in-frame clones here, not all; method: immunoSEQ multiplex PCR. The sample includes about 930,000 clones, roughly a sixth of them seen just once. V lost 8 bases to trimming and J lost 4 bases; unmatched junction nucleotides: 6. Germline V gene data show CDR1 as MDHEN and CDR2 as SYDVKM. The CDR3 has 14 amino acids. This clone was counted only a few times. What it binds is not known. In all sorted populations, purity surpassed 95%. The chain couples TRBV28 to TRBJ2-1; 9 nucleotides align to TRBD2. Sequenced: naive CD4+ T cells from blood. This receptor was identified in a woman aged 18-35 years in good health. CDR3 protein: CASRTSGPYNEQFF. CDR3 in DNA: TGTGCCAGCCGAACTAGCGGGCCTTACAATGAGCAGTTCTTC.